This T cell receptor (beta chain) emerged from a study of graft-versus-host responses after intestinal transplantation. Study context: All recipients were given anti-thymocyte globulin induction, and tacrolimus and steroids were then administered for around three years.

Study-level results: Recipient marrow held GvH clones, some first seen in ileum or blood.

The CDR3 runs to 14 residues. Germline trimming cut 4 bases from V and 1 base from J; bases unmatched to any gene: 3. Germline V gene lookup returns CDR1 SQVTM and CDR2 ANQGSEA. Clones were sequenced by immunoSEQ multiplex PCR, and TCRdb holds only the in-frame ones, with some missing. The table has around 23,000 clones, around 96% seen once; the top ten hold less than 0.85%. Concerning this clone: Its cognate antigen is unknown.

The clonotype comes from a human patient who received an intestinal transplant, so some T cells may come from the graft donor. The V call is TRBV29-1, the J call TRBJ2-4; 8 bases are a match to TRBD2. The specimen comprised PBMCs, sampled around 30 days after intestinal transplant. The CDR3 region is CSVVGGGAKNIQYF. CDR3 DNA: TGCAGCGTTGTGGGCGGGGGGGCCAAAAACATTCAGTACTTC.